This T cell receptor beta chain comes out of a study of identical twins. Study findings and constraints: The degree of excess twin sharing was weaker in beta out-of-frame sequences. Where out-of-frame alpha sequences were twin-shared, they showed excess low generation probability.

Of note for this clonotype: Its antigen is still unknown. One end of the junction is discordant with germline, which a read error may explain.

Donors uniformly comprised healthy Caucasians. Germline lookup yields CDR1 MDHEN and CDR2 SYDVKM. The CDR3 sequence is 14 residues long. TCRdb re-derived calls from the 5' RACE reads in MiXCR, one entry per CDR3 protein. The sample includes 1.5 million or so distinct CDR3 sequences, less than 35% of them seen just once. The specimen was cord blood. V gene TRBV28 combines with J gene TRBJ2-1; either TRBD1 or TRBD2 may fit D (5 bases each). The sequence was collected from a newborn girl in good health. The CDR3, as DNA: TGTGCCAGCAGTTTATCCGGGACCCTCAATGTGCAGTTCTTC. It is translated as CASSLSGTLNVQFF.